Listed below are T cell receptor beta chains from one sample, sequenced in a study of technical replicates of blood from several donors. Profiling relied on immunoSEQ multiplex PCR, and the TCRdb table lists in-frame clones only, not all of them. This sample has around 92,000 clones, with about 94% found just once. The sample was T cells isolated from PBMCs. The origin of the receptors is a human donor in good health. The CDR3 runs from the conserved cysteine through the conserved F or W. A D gene is named only where the DNA matches it firmly. Where a row states a size, it is once, few, many or the class of an expanded clone; other rows omit it.

clone_size	d_call	j_call	v_call	cdr3_nt	cdr3_aa
few	-	TRBJ1-1	TRBV30	TGTGCCTCCGGGTGGCGCGGGACTGAAGCTTTCTTT	CASGWRGTEAFF
-	-	TRBJ1-3	TRBV11-3	TGTGCCAGCAGCCATAGGAGCGGGATATATTTT	CASSHRSGIYF
-	TRBD2	TRBJ2-1	TRBV7-2	TGTGCCAGCAGCTTAATAGGCGGGGGGGTACAGTTCTTC	CASSLIGGGVQFF
-	-	TRBJ1-3	TRBV6-5	TGTGCCAGCAGCCCTAGCTCTGGAAACACCATATATTTT	CASSPSSGNTIYF
-	TRBD1	TRBJ1-4	TRBV30	TGTGCCTGGAGTGGCGGACAGGGGGCGGGAAAACTGTTTTTT	CAWSGGQGAGKLFF
-	TRBD1	TRBJ1-2	TRBV6-5	TGTGCCAGCAGTTACTCGGGACAGGGGGCGTCTGGCTACACCTTC	CASSYSGQGASGYTF
-	TRBD2	TRBJ2-1	TRBV4-1	TGCGCCAGCAGCCAGGAACTAGCGGGGGGGCGCAATGAGCAGTTCTTC	CASSQELAGGRNEQFF
-	TRBD1	TRBJ1-5	TRBV19	TGTGCCAGTAGTATAGCACAGGGGGCGGGTGGCAATCAGCCCCAGCATTTT	CASSIAQGAGGNQPQHF
-	-	TRBJ2-5	TRBV28	TGTGCCAGCATCCCCCCCAACGGGAGTGAAGAGACCCAGTACTTC	CASIPPNGSEETQYF
-	TRBD2	TRBJ2-5	TRBV4-1	TGCGCCAGCAGCCCGGGACTAGCGGGGGCCGGGGGGGCCCAGTACTTC	CASSPGLAGAGGAQYF